This TCR beta chain was captured by sequencing in a study of early T cells in non-severe SARS-CoV-2 infection. Study background: Sequenced material consisted of bulk RNA (from unsorted whole blood), and chains were unpaired. Broader study findings: Matching with VDJdb favored anti-spike CD8 responses (missing private and CD4 specificities).

Unique molecular identifiers were affixed to single, distinct cDNA molecules. TCRdb analysed the 5' RACE reads with MiXCR anew, one entry per CDR3 protein. The sample lists around 30,000 distinct CDR3 sequences, 4% to 5% occurring once. The sample holds many counts of this clonotype. The target antigen is unknown. Germline CDR1 reads LGHNA; CDR2 reads YNFKEQ. The CDR3 contains 13 residues. Deletions cut 6 bases from V and 4 bases from J, with 12 bases between. Sequenced: whole blood. This rearrangement joins TRBV4-2 to TRBJ1-2; D gene unclear. The receptor was isolated from an adult who was a healthcare worker with PCR-confirmed SARS-CoV-2 infection or an uninfected control (not recorded which). As DNA, the CDR3 is TGTGCCAGCAGGCCATCGGACTTCTATGGCTACACCTTC. Translated, it gives CASRPSDFYGYTF.